Following are 19 T cell receptor beta chains from one sample sequenced in a study of cytomegalovirus exposure and HLA in healthy donors. Primers: 60 Vbeta forward and 13 Jbeta reverse. Produced via immunoSEQ multiplex PCR; TCRdb's table is partial and in-frame only. The sample lists more than 110,000 clones, about 80% occurring once. Sequencing input: PBMCs. The source of these receptors is a male donor in good health and CMV-seropositive.

The chain couples TRBV7-3 to TRBJ2-5; unclear D gene. The germline gives CDR1 SGHTA, CDR2 FQGTGA. V was trimmed by 2 bases and J by 4 bases, leaving 8 bases between them. The CDR3 has 13 residues. CDR3 DNA: TGTGCCAGCAGCTTAGCCCTCGGAGAGACCCAGTACTTC. It encodes CASSLALGETQYF. Complete variable domain (other parts from reference TRBV7-3 and TRBJ2-5): GAGVSQTPSNKVTEKGKYVELRCDPISGHTALYWYRQSLGQGPEFLIYFQGTGAADDSGLPNDRFFAVRPEGSVSTLKIQRTERGDSAVYLCASSLALGETQYFGPGTRLLVL.

The V call is TRBV7-8, the J call TRBJ1-6, with D unresolved. Germline CDR1 and CDR2: SGHVS and FQNEAQ. Trimming shortened V by 5 bases and J by 7 bases, and 12 bases separated the two germline ends. The CDR3 covers 14 residues. As DNA, the CDR3 is TGTGCCAGCAGCCCGACACTCGTGAATTCACCCCTCCACTTT. Its protein is CASSPTLVNSPLHF.

The chain couples TRBV27 to TRBJ2-5; no clear D gene. V was shortened by 10 bases and J by 5 bases, with 14 bases between the two germline ends. The germline gives CDR1 MNHEY, CDR2 SMNVEV (reference sequence). The CDR3 spans 12 residues. The CDR3 DNA reads TGTGCCACCCACGAGTACCGCGAGACCCAGTACTTC. Amino acids: CATHEYRETQYF.

This chain joins TRBV4-1 and TRBJ2-5, with no clear D. The end of the DNA fits TRBJ2-7 better, so the J call may be wrong. Germline assignment: CDR1 MGHRA and CDR2 YSYEKL. The CDR3 totals 16 residues. CDR3 DNA sequence: TGCGCCAGCAGCCAAGTTATGATCCCTAGCTCCTACGAGCAGTACTTC. This gives the protein CASSQVMIPSSYEQYF.

V gene TRBV4-1 combines with J gene TRBJ2-2; D uncertain. This CDR3 is built from 14 residues. Trimming shortened V by 5 bases and J by 5 bases, and 12 bases separated the two germline ends. Germline V gene data show CDR1 as MGHRA and CDR2 as YSYEKL. The CDR3 spells CASSYDPGTGELFF. The CDR3 nucleotides are TGCGCCAGCAGCTATGATCCCGGGACCGGGGAGCTGTTTTTT.

A remark on this clone: The same CDR3 is also encoded by other DNA sequences in this sample. V and J are TRBV6-1 and TRBJ2-1; TRBD2 agrees at 8 bases. V shed 4 bases, J shed 7 bases, and the junction held 9 bases outside the gene matches. Germline-derived CDR1 and CDR2 are MNHNS and SASEGT. The CDR3 totals 15 residues. The CDR3: CASSVSSGGANEQFF. DNA of the CDR3: TGTGCCAGCAGTGTGAGCAGCGGGGGAGCTAATGAGCAGTTCTTC.

The rearrangement links TRBV7-3 to TRBJ1-6, with 8 bases matching TRBD1. V was pared by 4 bases and J by 9 bases, with 5 bases of the junction left unmatched. Looked up from germline, CDR1 is SGHTA and CDR2 is FQGTGA. The CDR3 has 14 residues. In DNA form, the CDR3 reads TGTGCCAGCAGCTCAGGACAGGGAGTTTCACCCCTCCACTTT. Its protein product is CASSSGQGVSPLHF. Together with reference TRBV7-3 and TRBJ1-6, the CDR3 gives the full variable domain: GAGVSQTPSNKVTEKGKYVELRCDPISGHTALYWYRQSLGQGPEFLIYFQGTGAADDSGLPNDRFFAVRPEGSVSTLKIQRTERGDSAVYLCASSSGQGVSPLHFGNGTRLTVT.

The chain uses TRBV9 and TRBJ1-3; no reliable D call. Per germline, CDR1 SGDLS and CDR2 YYNGEE. The CDR3 totals 14 residues. V lost 3 bases and J 0 bases, leaving 7 bases between the germline ends. The CDR3 spells CASSALSSGNTIYF. The CDR3, as DNA: TGTGCCAGCAGCGCCCTCAGCTCTGGAAACACCATATATTTT. Full variable domain (remainder filled in from reference TRBV9 and TRBJ1-3): DSGVTQTPKHLITATGQRVTLRCSPRSGDLSVYWYQQSLDQGLQFLIQYYNGEERAKGNILERFSAQQFPDLHSELNLSSLELGDSALYFCASSALSSGNTIYFGEGSWLTVV.

V is TRBV13 and J is TRBJ2-5; TRBD2 matches at 9 bases. Germline CDR1 and CDR2: PRHDT and FYEKMQ (reference sequence). The J segment lost 4 bases and the V segment lost 1 base, leaving 10 bases of the junction unmatched. This CDR3 region has 17 residues. CDR3 amino acids: CASSLASQREVGETQYF. The CDR3 nucleotides read TGTGCCAGCAGCTTAGCATCCCAGCGGGAGGTGGGAGAGACCCAGTACTTC. Filled out from reference TRBV13 and TRBJ2-5, the complete variable domain reads AAGVIQSPRHLIKEKRETATLKCYPIPRHDTVYWYQQGPGQDPQFLISFYEKMQSDKGSIPDRFSAQQFSDYHSELNMSSLELGDSALYFCASSLASQREVGETQYFGPGTRLLVL.

This chain connects TRBV15 to TRBJ2-1; D gene ambiguous. The length of the CDR3 is 12 residues. Germline V CDR1 and CDR2: LNHNV, YYDKDF (reference sequence). The V end was cut by 5 bases, the J end by 5 bases, with 7 bases between. This chain's CDR3 is CATSRGNNEQFF. In DNA form, the CDR3 reads TGTGCCACCAGCCGCGGAAACAATGAGCAGTTCTTC.

The chain carries TRBV5-5 and TRBJ1-1, with a weak D call TRBD1 (6 bases). Germline lookup yields CDR1 SGHKS and CDR2 YYEKEE (reference sequence). The CDR3 totals 14 residues. Trimming shortened V by 4 bases and J by 7 bases, and 17 bases separated the two germline ends. The CDR3 region is CASSVPRGIDEAFF. As DNA, the CDR3 is TGTGCCAGCAGCGTACCGAGGGGGATTGATGAAGCTTTCTTT. Variable domain in full (rest from reference TRBV5-5 and TRBJ1-1): DAGVTQSPTHLIKTRGQQVTLRCSPISGHKSVSWYQQVLGQGPQFIFQYYEKEERGRGNFPDRFSARQFPNYSSELNVNALLLGDSALYLCASSVPRGIDEAFFGQGTRLTVV.

The gene calls are TRBV7-2 and TRBJ2-3, with D possibly matching TRBD2 (6 bases). The length of the CDR3 is 15 residues. From germline, CDR1 is SGHTA and CDR2 FQGNSA. Between the trimmed V and J ends, which lost 5 bases and 0 bases, there was a span of 12 bases. The chain's CDR3 is CASSADYLSTDTQYF. The CDR3 bases are TGTGCCAGCAGCGCGGACTACCTTAGCACAGATACGCAGTATTTT.

The chain employs TRBV18 and TRBJ1-1; 9 bases are a match to TRBD1. The CDR3 has 16 amino acids. The ends lost 3 bases at V and 3 bases at J; junction bases unmatched: 8. Looked up from germline, CDR1 is KGHSH and CDR2 is LQKENI. Written as DNA, the CDR3 is TGTGCCAGCTCACCTCAGGGGAGGACAGGGGACACTGAAGCTTTCTTT. It translates to CASSPQGRTGDTEAFF.

As to this clone: In the same sample, other DNA sequences code for this CDR3. For the CDR3, the DNA is TGTGCCAGCAGTTTAGGGACAGCATACGAGCAGTACTTC. This gives the protein CASSLGTAYEQYF. The rearrangement joins TRBV27 to TRBJ2-7; TRBD1 agrees at 7 bases. The CDR3 length is 13 residues. V was clipped by 2 bases and J by 4 bases; unmatched bases: 2. Germline loops: CDR1 MNHEY, CDR2 SMNVEV (reference sequence).

This clone was detected only a few times. This chain uses TRBV6-5 with TRBJ1-6, with 7 nucleotides matching TRBD1. The CDR3 runs 15 residues. Per germline, CDR1 MNHEY and CDR2 SVGAGI. V trimming: 2 bases; J trimming: 6 bases; junction bases outside the gene matches: 4. CDR3 DNA sequence: TGTGCCAGCAGTTACCTGGGACAGTCTAATTCACCCCTCCACTTT. It yields the protein CASSYLGQSNSPLHF.

This clone showed up just a few times. The V and J genes are TRBV6-6 and TRBJ1-5, with TRBD1 as a possible D gene (5 bases). V was shortened by 8 bases and J by 5 bases, with 13 bases between the two germline ends. The CDR3 covers 13 residues. CDR1 MNHNY and CDR2 SVGAGI come from the germline V gene (reference sequence). This CDR3 reads CASRLQAHQPQHF. The DNA for the CDR3 is TGTGCCAGCCGGTTACAGGCACATCAGCCCCAGCATTTT.

A note on this clone: At one boundary the junction diverges from the germline segment, which might be a read error. CDR3 nucleotides: TGTGCTAGCAGCCTCCACCCCACTTGGGGGGAGGCCACAGATACGCAGTATTTT. Translating gives CASSLHPTWGEATDTQYF. The chain joins TRBV7-7 to TRBJ2-3; the D gene is possibly TRBD2 (6 bases). The CDR3 consists of 18 residues. CDR1 is SSHAT and CDR2 is FNYEAQ in the germline V gene (reference sequence).

The CDR3 bases are TGTGCCAGCAGCTTCTGGAGCGGGAGGGCCGGGGGTGAGCAGTTCTTC. As protein: CASSFWSGRAGGEQFF. This chain uses TRBV5-4 with TRBJ2-1; 10 nucleotides match TRBD2. CDR1 and CDR2 (germline): SGHNT, YYREEE (reference sequence). J gave up 9 bases and V 2 bases, and 11 bases lay outside the gene matches. The CDR3 runs 16 residues. Together with reference TRBV5-4 and TRBJ2-1, the CDR3 gives the full variable domain: ETGVTQSPTHLIKTRGQQVTLRCSSQSGHNTVSWYQQALGQGPQFIFQYYREEENGRGNFPPRFSGLQFPNYSSELNVNALELDDSALYLCASSFWSGRAGGEQFFGPGTRLTVL.

The chain is built from TRBV30 and TRBJ1-2; D unclear. The CDR3 is made up of 13 amino acids. CDR1 and CDR2 from the germline V gene are GTSNPN and SVGIG (reference sequence). V dropped 3 bases and J dropped 7 bases, with 15 bases sitting between them. The CDR3 reads CAWRVMGRAGYTF. CDR3 DNA sequence: TGTGCCTGGAGGGTCATGGGGAGAGCTGGCTACACCTTC.